This T cell receptor beta chain was identified during a study of Ad26.COV2.S vaccination and SARS-CoV-2 variants. The overall study: Participant was drawn from the COV1001 Ad26.COV2.S trial arm. Study conclusions and caveats: Relative to placebo recipients, vaccine recipients exhibited elevated spike-specific TCR breadth. The breadth of spike-specific CD8+ and CD4+ T cell responses after vaccination was reportedly substantial.

Clones were sequenced by immunoSEQ multiplex PCR, and TCRdb holds only the in-frame ones, with some missing. The table shows fewer than 500,000 clones, with less than 95% occurring only once. Treatment meaning: some 20 received Ad26.COV2.S at low or high dose, single or two shots; 5 received placebo; per-sample allocation not given. Sampling occurred on day 63 after the first vaccine or placebo injection. The donor was a Boston adult aged 18-55 years. This CDR3 spans 17 amino acids. The germline V gene has CDR1 LGHNA and CDR2 YNFKEQ. J lost 10 bases, V lost 2 bases, and 15 bases had no gene match. Comments on this clone: Its antigen remains unidentified.

V and J are TRBV4-2 and TRBJ2-1; 9 nucleotides agree with TRBD2. Sequences were derived from peripheral blood, sampled in a trial of Ad26.COV2.S vaccine versus placebo. The clonotype originates from a person between 18 and 65 years old who received the Ad26.COV2.S COVID-19 vaccine or a placebo. CDR3 nucleotide sequence: TGTGCCAGCAGCCAATTAACTCCGGGACTAGCTTTGACGGAGCAGTTCTTC. Amino acids: CASSQLTPGLALTEQFF.